Shown below are 8 T cell receptor beta chains from a single sample sequenced in a study of control samples from healthy donors and cancer patients (dated by TCRdb to between 2020 and 2021). Libraries came from the immunoSEQ multiplex PCR assay. Drawn from immuneACCESS, this table holds only the in-frame rearrangements with V and J called that TCRdb kept. Clones are partly lost; checked studies trace under half to an unresolved V gene and leave the rest unexplained. In all, the sample holds 150,000 to 200,000 clones, and 91% of those were seen once. The ten largest clonotypes hold about 1.6% of the sample. Input material: blood. All receptors derive from a woman in her 30s in good health.

The chain uses TRBV2 and TRBJ1-6, with D tentatively TRBD1 (5 bases). The CDR3 loop spans 13 amino acids. V was cut by 8 bases and J by 9 bases, with 14 bases left in between. Germline V gene data show CDR1 as SNHLY and CDR2 as FYNNEI. DNA for the CDR3: TGTGCCAGCCTCGCCCAGGGACTTTCACCCCTCCACTTT. Encoded protein: CASLAQGLSPLHF.

The V call is TRBV6-5, the J call TRBJ2-7; 8 bases fit TRBD2. This CDR3 spans 16 amino acids. Trimming cost V 0 bases and J 0 bases; bases outside gene matches: 4. CDR1 is MNHEY and CDR2 is SVGAGI in the germline V gene. CDR3 amino acids: CASSYSPTSVSYEQYF. The CDR3 nucleotides are TGTGCCAGCAGTTACTCCCCGACTAGCGTCTCCTACGAGCAGTACTTC.

The chain employs TRBV4-1 and TRBJ1-2; possible D gene TRBD1, 6 bases. The ends were cut back, 4 bases at V and 5 bases at J, with 17 bases in the middle. The germline V gene has CDR1 MGHRA and CDR2 YSYEKL. There are 15 residues in the CDR3. The CDR3 DNA is TGCGCCAGCAGCCCCCGACAGGAGCCCTCTTATGGCTACACCTTC. Protein product: CASSPRQEPSYGYTF.

The chain carries TRBV7-2 and TRBJ2-2; no definite D call. CDR1 is SGHTA and CDR2 is FQGNSA in the germline V gene. V dropped 2 bases and J dropped 0 bases, with 7 bases sitting between them. The length of the CDR3 is 15 residues. This CDR3 reads CASSLRVANTGELFF. The CDR3 DNA reads TGTGCCAGCAGCTTAAGGGTCGCGAACACCGGGGAGCTGTTTTTT.

The chain has TRBV15 and TRBJ1-2; D may be TRBD1 (5 bases). Germline CDR1 is LNHNV and CDR2 is YYDKDF (reference sequence). The V end was cut by 2 bases, the J end by 2 bases, with 12 bases between. The CDR3 is made up of 15 amino acids. The DNA of the CDR3 is TGTGCCACCAGCAGACCCGACAGCATCAACTATGGCTACACCTTC. It codes for CATSRPDSINYGYTF. The full variable domain, in which reference TRBV15 and TRBJ1-2 provide the parts outside the CDR3, is DAMVIQNPRYQVTQFGKPVTLSCSQTLNHNVMYWYQQKSSQAPKLLFHYYDKDFNNEADTPDNFQSRRPNTSFCFLDIRSPGLGDTAMYLCATSRPDSINYGYTFGSGTRLTVV.

V gene TRBV20-1 combines with J gene TRBJ1-1; a weak D match, TRBD1 (6 bases). The CDR3 loop spans 14 amino acids. Trimming left V 3 bases short and J 0 bases short, with 11 bases between. Germline CDR1 reads DFQATT; CDR2 reads SNEGSKA (reference sequence). CDR3 in amino acids: CSASTGFVNTEAFF. The CDR3 region has the DNA TGCAGTGCTAGTACAGGGTTTGTGAACACTGAAGCTTTCTTT.

This clone was seen only once. The rearrangement links TRBV9 to TRBJ2-4, with D maybe TRBD1 (5 bases). This CDR3 has 14 amino acids. Germline V CDR1 and CDR2: SGDLS, YYNGEE. V was trimmed by 0 bases and J by 8 bases, leaving 12 bases between them. This CDR3 is CASSVGGRGDIQYF. The CDR3 DNA reads as TGTGCCAGCAGCGTAGGGGGCAGAGGTGACATTCAGTACTTC.

This sequence joins TRBV1 and TRBJ1-3; the table gives TRBD1 as D, unverified against the DNA. TRBV1 is reported as a pseudogene. The CDR3 is made up of 16 amino acids. The DNA for the CDR3 is TGCACCAGCAGCCAAGTACAGGGGCACTCTGGAAACACCATATATTTT. Protein sequence: CTSSQVQGHSGNTIYF.